Listed below are T cell receptor beta chains from one sample, sequenced in a study of T cells in Graves' hyperthyroidism and ophthalmopathy. From the multiplex PCR reads, TCRdb called clonotypes with MiXCR, one entry per CDR3 protein. Among approximately 200,000 distinct CDR3 sequences listed, 15% to 20% were seen once. Sequencing input: blood. These receptors were taken from a man aged 40-50 years with Graves' hyperthyroidism. Both conserved end residues are part of each CDR3. The D gene is left open where the match is weak. Size is stated for part of the rows, as once, few or many counts, or as a class when the clone is expanded.

j_call	d_call	v_call	clone_size	cdr3_nt	cdr3_aa
TRBJ1-2	.	TRBV28	many	TGTGCCAGCAGTTCCTATCCGGAGAAGGGCTACACCTTC	CASSSYPEKGYTF
TRBJ2-3	TRBD1	TRBV7-2	few	TGTGCCAGCAAGCCAGGGGGCTTGAGCACAGATACGCAGTATTTT	CASKPGGLSTDTQYF
TRBJ2-1	TRBD2	TRBV30	few	TGTGCCTGGACTAGCGGGGGTGCGAGCTCCTACAATGAGCAGTTCTTC	CAWTSGGASSYNEQFF
TRBJ1-6	.	TRBV7-2	many	TGTGCCAGCAGCTTAGCCTACAGGGAGTCACCCCTCCACTTT	CASSLAYRESPLHF
TRBJ1-6	.	TRBV9	many	TGTGCCAGCAGCCCGTGGGGGGGGGCCTATAATTCACCCCTCCACTTT	CASSPWGGAYNSPLHF
TRBJ1-3	.	TRBV6-1	.	TGTGCCAGCAGTGCTTCAGGGGTAGGAAACACCATATATTTT	CASSASGVGNTIYF
TRBJ2-3	TRBD1	TRBV4-3	few	TGCGCCAGCAGCCAAGATACCCCGGACAGGGGCACAGATACGCAGTATTTT	CASSQDTPDRGTDTQYF
TRBJ2-3	.	TRBV7-2	.	TGTGCCAGCAGCTTTGGGCTTAACACAGATACGCAGTATTTT	CASSFGLNTDTQYF
TRBJ2-1	.	TRBV14	few	TGTGCCAGCAGCCAAGGTCAAGGCGATGAGCAGTTCTTC	CASSQGQGDEQFF
TRBJ2-5	.	TRBV2	many	TGTGCCAGCAGTAAGATGGAGGGAGAGACCCAGTACTTC	CASSKMEGETQYF
TRBJ1-5	.	TRBV3-2	many	TGTGCCAGCAGCCAAGATCTGGCAAGCCGCGGGAGTCAGCCCCAGCATTTT	CASSQDLASRGSQPQHF
TRBJ2-2	.	TRBV13	few	TGTGCCAGCAGCTTAGGTCCGGGGTCCGGGGAGCTGTTTTTT	CASSLGPGSGELFF
TRBJ2-2	TRBD1	TRBV19	.	TGTGCCAGTAGTTCCGGGGACAGGGCAGACACCGGGGAGCTGTTTTTT	CASSSGDRADTGELFF
TRBJ1-4	TRBD1	TRBV4-1	many	TGCGCCAGCAGCCAGACGGGACAGCGCATAAAACTGTTTTTT	CASSQTGQRIKLFF
TRBJ1-1	.	TRBV5-1	many	TGCGCCAGCAGCTCACAGGGGAACACTGAAGCTTTCTTT	CASSSQGNTEAFF
TRBJ2-3	TRBD1	TRBV10-3	.	TGTGCCATCAGGGGCGCGACAGGGGGCGTTAGAACAGATACGCAGTATTTT	CAIRGATGGVRTDTQYF
TRBJ2-7	.	TRBV9	many	TGTGCCAGCAGCGTAGGAGGGGGACACGAGCAGTACTTC	CASSVGGGHEQYF
TRBJ2-7	.	TRBV11-1	.	TGTGCCAGCAGCACCGGGGATAGCGAGCAGTACTTC	CASSTGDSEQYF
TRBJ1-5	.	TRBV7-9	many	TGTGCCAGCAGCTTAGAGGGAGATCAGCCCCAGCATTTT	CASSLEGDQPQHF
TRBJ1-1	.	TRBV15	many	TGTGCCACCAGCAGAGAGTCAGGCCTCGCGAGGACTTTCTTT	CATSRESGLARTFF
TRBJ2-1	.	TRBV2	many	TGTGCCAGCAGTGAACCCCCTCCCCGGGGTAATGAGCAGTTCTTC	CASSEPPPRGNEQFF
TRBJ2-2	.	TRBV18	.	TGTGCCAGCTCACCAGGGAGAGGCCTCCGAAGGGCCAACACCGGGGAGCTGTTTTTT	CASSPGRGLRRANTGELFF
TRBJ1-4	.	TRBV7-9	.	TGTGCCAGCACCCCGGCAGGGATGCGCAATGAAAAACTGTTTTTT	CASTPAGMRNEKLFF
TRBJ2-7	.	TRBV20-1	few	TGCAGTGCTGCCCCGTCGAGGGGGGGGGGAAAATACGAGCAGTACTTC	CSAAPSRGGGKYEQYF
TRBJ2-1	TRBD2	TRBV7-2	many	TGTGCCAGCAGCTTAGTCCGACTAGCGGGGGTTTACAATGAGCAGTTCTTC	CASSLVRLAGVYNEQFF
TRBJ2-1	.	TRBV9	many	TGTGCCAGCAGCGTAGGAGTTTCCTCCTACAATGAGCAGTTCTTC	CASSVGVSSYNEQFF
TRBJ2-1	.	TRBV7-8	many	TGTGCCAGCAGCTTAGGCAAATGGAATGAGCAGTTCTTC	CASSLGKWNEQFF
TRBJ2-3	.	TRBV20-1	many	TGCAGTGCCCGCGGACAGACCAGCACAGATACGCAGTATTTT	CSARGQTSTDTQYF
TRBJ1-2	TRBD1	TRBV5-1	many	TGCGCCAGCAGCCTATCGACAGGGCCCGAGGGCTACACCTTC	CASSLSTGPEGYTF
TRBJ2-2	TRBD1	TRBV11-2	many	TGTGCCAGCAGCCCCCGGACAGGGGGCAGTGTCGGGGAGCTGTTTTTT	CASSPRTGGSVGELFF
TRBJ1-4	.	TRBV20-1	few	TGCAGTGCTCGCACGCCGAACCATAATGAAAAACTGTTTTTT	CSARTPNHNEKLFF
TRBJ1-2	TRBD1	TRBV15	few	TGTGCCACCAGCAGAGAAAGGACAGGGTATGGCTACACCTTC	CATSRERTGYGYTF
TRBJ2-5	.	TRBV7-9	few	TGTGCCAGCAGCCCGGCCAAGAATCAGGTGACCCAGTACTTC	CASSPAKNQVTQYF
TRBJ2-2	TRBD1	TRBV9	.	TGTGCCAGCAGCGCAGGGAGGGGACAGGGAGCGTGGACCGGGGAGCTGTTTTTT	CASSAGRGQGAWTGELFF
TRBJ1-4	TRBD1	TRBV15	.	TGTGCCACCAGCTCAAGGACAGGGGGTCAGGAAAAACTGTTTTTT	CATSSRTGGQEKLFF
TRBJ1-1	.	TRBV20-1	many	TGCAGTGCTAGGGGACTACAGAGGAACACTGAAGCTTTCTTT	CSARGLQRNTEAFF
TRBJ2-3	.	TRBV20-1	many	TGCAGTGCCGCCGGGGGTACAGATACGCAGTATTTT	CSAAGGTDTQYF
TRBJ2-2	TRBD1	TRBV11-2	many	TGTGCCAGCAGCTTAGCAGGGGGCATGGGCGGGGAGCTGTTTTTT	CASSLAGGMGGELFF
TRBJ2-3	.	TRBV11-3	.	TGTGCCAGCAGCTTAAGTTTGGGACATAGCACAGATACGCAGTATTTT	CASSLSLGHSTDTQYF
TRBJ2-3	.	TRBV19	.	TGTGCCAGTAGTAACCCAGGGGGGAGAAGAGATACGCAGTATTTT	CASSNPGGRRDTQYF
TRBJ1-2	.	TRBV30	.	TGTGCCTGGAGACAGGGATATGGCTACACCTTC	CAWRQGYGYTF
TRBJ2-3	.	TRBV11-3	many	TGTGCCAGCAGCCCGGCGGGGGATACGCAGTATTTT	CASSPAGDTQYF
TRBJ1-6	TRBD1	TRBV20-1	many	TGCAGTGCTAATCGACAGGGGAATAATTCACCCCTCCACTTT	CSANRQGNNSPLHF
TRBJ1-1	.	TRBV5-6	.	TGTGCCAGCAGCTTTGAGGAACGCTATTACACTGAAGCTTTCTTT	CASSFEERYYTEAFF
TRBJ2-5	TRBD2	TRBV20-1	many	TGCAGTGCGGACCCTAGCGGACAAGAGACCCAGTACTTC	CSADPSGQETQYF